Included here is one T cell receptor (beta chain) sequence, with context. The data were produced by immunoSEQ multiplex PCR, yet TCRdb's version contains in-frame clones alone and is incomplete. This sample has 180,000 or so clones; about 90% occur once, and the top ten carry about 1.2%. This sample was taken from a study of blood T cell repertoires in COVID-19. Germline V gives CDR1 DFQATT, CDR2 SNEGSKA (reference sequence). The CDR3 covers 16 residues. Trimming took off 3 bases at V and 0 bases at J, with 12 bases between the two ends. Sequenced material: PBMCs or T cells enriched from blood (not recorded which). The TCR comes from a human donor with acute COVID-19. The donor label of this sample is uncertain. This chain joins TRBV20-1 and TRBJ2-6; the D gene is possibly TRBD1 (7 bases). The CDR3 reads CSASGRGVSGANVLTF. The DNA for the CDR3 is TGCAGTGCTAGTGGCAGGGGGGTCTCTGGGGCCAACGTCCTGACTTTC.